The count of the clone carrying this TCR beta chain is one. Its antigen remains unidentified. This CDR3 region has 13 residues. Looked up from germline, CDR1 is MDHEN and CDR2 is SYDVKM. V gave up 9 bases and J gave up 6 bases, with 15 bases separating them. The data belong to a study of shared clonotypes between healthy human individuals. Study results and limitations: Between a few donors, naive CD4 clonotypes were shared at a level of approximately 5%. Only blood samples were collected, and tissue repertoires likely differ.

Deep-level running was used for the assay. Libraries were prepared by immunoSEQ multiplex PCR; TCRdb keeps only in-frame clonotypes and omits some of them. The sample consists of around 600,000 clones, approximately 95% of them appearing once. Naive CD8 cells lacked CD45RO, underwent positive selection for CCR7 and left out terminally differentiated effector memory CD45RA+ cells. Healthy adults negative for HIV, lacking recent acute infections or vaccinations, served as donors. This clonotype was sampled from a young woman in good health. Material for sequencing was naive CD8+ T cells sorted from blood. V is TRBV28 and J is TRBJ2-1, with D perhaps TRBD2 (6 bases). The DNA for the CDR3 is TGTGCCAGTGAGGGACTTCAAAGCAATGAGCAGTTCTTC. It codes for CASEGLQSNEQFF.